The clone carrying this TCR beta chain has at least ten counts. Its antigen is as yet unknown. The V and J ends lost 4 bases and 0 bases respectively, with 9 bases between them. Germline V gives CDR1 MGHRA, CDR2 YSYEKL. CDR3 length: 14 residues. TCRdb itself ran the 5' RACE reads through MiXCR, one entry per CDR3 protein. The repertoire holds about 170,000 distinct CDR3 sequences, with around 10% as singletons. This entry is derived from a study of T cells after yellow fever vaccination. Points from the study as a whole: Overlap between CD4 and CD8 compartments was detected for a small share of clonotypes.

The J gene is TRBJ1-2, the V gene TRBV4-1; the D is unclear. This receptor was taken from a man aged 18 to 29 who received the YFV17D yellow fever vaccine. The specimen was CD8+ T cells sorted from PBMCs, collected 15 days after the yellow fever booster vaccination. The CDR3: CASSLRTTNYGYTF. CDR3 in DNA: TGCGCCAGCAGCCTAAGGACGACTAACTATGGCTACACCTTC.